These 16 T cell receptor beta chains were all obtained from the same sample, sequenced in a study of CD8 T cells in Susac syndrome. RNA, at about 0.45 to 1 ug, was reverse transcribed with random hexamers. A single record per CDR3 protein comes from TCRdb applying MiXCR to the immunoSEQ multiplex PCR reads. The sample includes around 130,000 distinct CDR3 sequences, 96% of them seen just once. The sequenced sample was CD4+ T cells from PBMCs. The receptors were sampled from a human donor with Susac syndrome.

V and J are TRBV15 and TRBJ2-1; 10 nucleotides line up with TRBD1. CDR3 length equals 13 residues. V trimming: 3 bases; J trimming: 15 bases; junction bases outside the gene matches: 8. Per germline, CDR1 LNHNV and CDR2 YYDKDF (reference sequence). The CDR3 reads CATSRARDRGRFF. Written as DNA, the CDR3 is TGTGCCACCAGCAGGGCACGGGACAGGGGTAGGTTCTTC.

The chain carries TRBV12-3 or TRBV12-4 and TRBJ2-4; 10 bases are a match to TRBD2. The V and J ends lost 3 bases and 6 bases, in that order; junction bases with no gene match: 5. The CDR3 loop spans 15 amino acids. DNA for the CDR3: TGTGCCAGCAGTTTTGTAACTAGCGGGACAAACATTCAGTACTTC. Encoded protein: CASSFVTSGTNIQYF.

J is TRBJ2-5 and V is TRBV5-1, with 9 bases that match TRBD2. The CDR3 runs 17 residues. J was trimmed by 2 bases and V by 2 bases; bases with no gene match: 10. Looked up from germline, CDR1 is SGHRS and CDR2 is YFSETQ. The CDR3 DNA reads as TGCGCCAGCAGCTTCCCCTGGCTAGCGGGGCGACAAGAGACCCAGTACTTC. Its protein product is CASSFPWLAGRQETQYF.

V is TRBV5-1 and J is TRBJ1-1, with 7 bases matching TRBD1. The CDR3 sequence is 13 residues long. Trimming removed 4 bases from V and 7 bases from J; junction bases left unmatched: 7. The germline gives CDR1 SGHRS, CDR2 YFSETQ. For the CDR3, the DNA is TGCGCCAGCAGCGGGGGACAGAATAATGAAGCTTTCTTT. Translation: CASSGGQNNEAFF.

The V gene is TRBV18, the J gene TRBJ2-5; 9 positions match TRBD2. With V trimmed by 5 bases and J by 2 bases, 6 bases remained unmatched. The length of the CDR3 is 15 residues. Germline loops: CDR1 KGHSH, CDR2 LQKENI. CDR3 DNA: TGTGCCAGCTCAGCACTAGCGGGTGTTCAAGAGACCCAGTACTTC. This sequence encodes CASSALAGVQETQYF.

The chain carries TRBV12-3 or TRBV12-4 and TRBJ2-3, with D tentatively TRBD2 (5 bases). The V end was cut by 6 bases, the J end by 5 bases, with 15 bases between. The CDR3 has 14 residues. CDR3 sequence: CASSRGYSGDTQYF. The CDR3 DNA sequence: TGTGCCAGCAGCCGCGGGTATTCCGGAGATACGCAGTATTTT.

The V call is TRBV12-3 or TRBV12-4, the J call TRBJ1-2, with D unclear. V dropped 6 bases and J dropped 7 bases, with 15 bases sitting between them. CDR3 length: 13 residues. CDR3 residues: CASSLHRATGYTF. The CDR3 DNA is TGTGCCAGCAGCCTGCATAGGGCGACTGGCTACACCTTC.

The chain joins TRBV5-1 to TRBJ2-1; 7 bases agree with TRBD2. J was trimmed by 1 base and V by 0 bases; bases with no gene match: 1. The CDR3 has 15 residues. Germline V lookup: CDR1 SGHRS, CDR2 YFSETQ. CDR3 sequence: CASSLEAGSYNEQFF. The CDR3 DNA follows: TGCGCCAGCAGCTTGGAAGCGGGATCCTACAATGAGCAGTTCTTC.

V usage is TRBV7-2 and J usage is TRBJ1-1; 7 bases agree with TRBD1. V lost 2 bases, J lost 5 bases, and 14 bases stayed unmatched. The CDR3 is 17 amino acids. In germline, CDR1 is SGHTA, CDR2 FQGNSA. The DNA of the CDR3 is TGTGCCAGCAGCTTATATGGTCAGGGGGTGGGATGGACTGAAGCTTTCTTT. Translation gives CASSLYGQGVGWTEAFF.

The chain has TRBV7-2 and TRBJ1-1, with 8 bases identical to TRBD1. The CDR3 sequence is 14 residues long. The V segment lost 2 bases and the J segment 4 bases; nucleotides outside the gene matches: 3. The germline CDR1 and CDR2 sequences are SGHTA and FQGNSA. The CDR3 loop reads CASSLQGAATEAFF. CDR3 in DNA: TGTGCCAGCAGCTTACAGGGGGCGGCCACTGAAGCTTTCTTT.

This chain joins TRBV30 and TRBJ1-2; 7 bases are a match to TRBD1. The junction had 5 bases not matched to a gene; V was cut back by 1 base and J by 9 bases. The CDR3 runs 12 residues. Per germline, CDR1 GTSNPN and CDR2 SVGIG (reference sequence). CDR3 coding DNA: TGTGCCTGGAGTGAAAGACAGGGAAGCTACACCTTC. The encoded protein is CAWSERQGSYTF.

The genes are TRBV4-2 and TRBJ2-6; tentative D call: TRBD1 (6 bases). Deletions cut 0 bases from V and 0 bases from J, with 12 bases between. Germline V CDR1 and CDR2: LGHNA, YNFKEQ. The CDR3 consists of 18 residues. CDR3 amino acids: CASSQDQARGSGANVLTF. The CDR3 coding sequence is TGTGCCAGCAGCCAAGATCAGGCCAGGGGCTCTGGGGCCAACGTCCTGACTTTC.

This chain uses TRBV20-1 with TRBJ1-2, with no clear D. This CDR3 is built from 11 residues. Deletions cut 4 bases from V and 8 bases from J, with 11 bases between. The germline CDR1 and CDR2 sequences are DFQATT and SNEGSKA (reference sequence). In DNA, the CDR3 is TGCAGTGCTAACCCGGGCAGCGGCTACACCTTC. This codes for CSANPGSGYTF.

This chain connects TRBV20-1 to TRBJ1-5; D gene ambiguous. Germline CDR1 and CDR2: DFQATT and SNEGSKA (reference sequence). The CDR3 consists of 13 residues. Trimming took 0 bases from V and 2 from J, leaving 5 bases between them. The chain's CDR3 is CSARDLGNQPQHF. In nucleotides, the CDR3 is TGCAGTGCTAGAGATCTCGGCAATCAGCCCCAGCATTTT.

The chain joins TRBV28 to TRBJ2-6, with TRBD1 identical over 7 bases. CDR3 length: 15 residues. With 6 bases clipped from V and 4 bases from J, the junction kept 6 bases outside the gene matches. Looked up from germline, CDR1 is MDHEN and CDR2 is SYDVKM. CDR3 bases: TGTGCCAGCAGAGAGACAGGGCGGGGGGCCAACGTCCTGACTTTC. Translating it yields CASRETGRGANVLTF.

The chain carries TRBV28 and TRBJ2-5, with D unresolved. The CDR3 totals 12 residues. CDR1 and CDR2 from the germline V gene are MDHEN and SYDVKM. V shed 8 bases and J shed 5 bases, with 12 bases lying between them. The CDR3 here is CASGGLGETQYF. The CDR3 DNA follows: TGTGCCAGCGGTGGCCTTGGGGAGACCCAGTACTTC.